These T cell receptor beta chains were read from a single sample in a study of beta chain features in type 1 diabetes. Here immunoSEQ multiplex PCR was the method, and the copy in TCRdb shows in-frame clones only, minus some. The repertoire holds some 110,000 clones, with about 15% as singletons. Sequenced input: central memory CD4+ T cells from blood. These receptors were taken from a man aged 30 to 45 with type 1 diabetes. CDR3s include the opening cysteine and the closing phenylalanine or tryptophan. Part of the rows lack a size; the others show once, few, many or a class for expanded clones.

CDR3aa: CSVDSDRVYGYTF; v_gene: TRBV29-1; abundance: few; j_gene: TRBJ1-2
CDR3aa: CASSLESGSGSPLHF; v_gene: TRBV11-3; abundance: few; j_gene: TRBJ1-6
CDR3aa: CASSLPRQGSTGELFF; v_gene: TRBV7-9; abundance: few; j_gene: TRBJ2-2
CDR3aa: CASSLLTSDTQYF; v_gene: TRBV6-5; abundance: .; j_gene: TRBJ2-3
CDR3aa: CASSLAFGGKETQYF; v_gene: TRBV11-2; abundance: .; j_gene: TRBJ2-5
CDR3aa: CASSPHQGTNEKLFF; v_gene: TRBV7-2; abundance: .; j_gene: TRBJ1-4
CDR3aa: CASSAQNDRRCTDTQYF; v_gene: TRBV9; abundance: few; j_gene: TRBJ2-3
CDR3aa: CATSGNPGGSRGTQYF; v_gene: TRBV15; abundance: many; j_gene: TRBJ2-3
CDR3aa: CASSQEGSGPSSYNEQFF; v_gene: TRBV4-2; abundance: few; j_gene: TRBJ2-1
CDR3aa: CASGAERGNIQYF; v_gene: TRBV7-2; abundance: few; j_gene: TRBJ2-4
CDR3aa: CASTSTDTQYF; v_gene: TRBV6-5; abundance: .; j_gene: TRBJ2-3
CDR3aa: CASSLQGAVEKLFF; v_gene: TRBV5-4; abundance: .; j_gene: TRBJ1-4
CDR3aa: CASRQGREGAFF; v_gene: TRBV2; abundance: .; j_gene: TRBJ1-1
CDR3aa: CATSRDIGSSYNEQFF; v_gene: TRBV15; abundance: .; j_gene: TRBJ2-1
CDR3aa: CASTRQSYEQYF; v_gene: TRBV28; abundance: .; j_gene: TRBJ2-7
CDR3aa: CASSLDRNYGYTF; v_gene: TRBV5-4; abundance: .; j_gene: TRBJ1-2
CDR3aa: CASSRQGDEQYF; v_gene: TRBV28; abundance: .; j_gene: TRBJ2-7
CDR3aa: CASSLLAGAVETQYF; v_gene: TRBV7-2; abundance: few; j_gene: TRBJ2-5
CDR3aa: CASSFKGTAIQYF; v_gene: TRBV7-3; abundance: few; j_gene: TRBJ2-4
CDR3aa: CASSALGGGYTDTQYF; v_gene: TRBV28; abundance: few; j_gene: TRBJ2-3
CDR3aa: CASSPGTGKTNTEAFF; v_gene: TRBV18; abundance: once; j_gene: TRBJ1-1
CDR3aa: CASSAQGTAAETQYF; v_gene: TRBV5-1; abundance: .; j_gene: TRBJ2-5
CDR3aa: CASSRGPETQYF; v_gene: TRBV2; abundance: .; j_gene: TRBJ2-5
CDR3aa: CASSLASGVETQYF; v_gene: TRBV28; abundance: few; j_gene: TRBJ2-5
CDR3aa: CASSAQQGHSTDTQYF; v_gene: TRBV9; abundance: .; j_gene: TRBJ2-3
CDR3aa: CASSRTATNEQFF; v_gene: TRBV28; abundance: .; j_gene: TRBJ2-1
CDR3aa: CASSPAGSSYNEQFF; v_gene: TRBV28; abundance: few; j_gene: TRBJ2-1
CDR3aa: CAWSVHLLGGTLRNSPLHF; v_gene: TRBV30; abundance: few; j_gene: TRBJ1-6
CDR3aa: CASSQDWNIQYF; v_gene: TRBV4-2; abundance: .; j_gene: TRBJ2-4
CDR3aa: CASSVPVAPRYEQYF; v_gene: TRBV28; abundance: .; j_gene: TRBJ2-7
CDR3aa: CASSLEGWSETQYF; v_gene: TRBV11-3; abundance: once; j_gene: TRBJ2-5
CDR3aa: CASSPGTGATGELFF; v_gene: TRBV5-8; abundance: many; j_gene: TRBJ2-2
CDR3aa: CASSRGGSGNTIYF; v_gene: TRBV4-2; abundance: few; j_gene: TRBJ1-3
CDR3aa: CASRTGQGTGELFF; v_gene: TRBV7-2; abundance: .; j_gene: .
CDR3aa: CASSPRTTSGGETQYF; v_gene: TRBV18; abundance: .; j_gene: TRBJ2-5
CDR3aa: CASSGQGLGYEQYF; v_gene: TRBV7-2; abundance: few; j_gene: TRBJ2-7
CDR3aa: CASRGEGLVFQYF; v_gene: TRBV30; abundance: .; j_gene: TRBJ2-5
CDR3aa: CASSYRHDTGELFF; v_gene: TRBV6-6; abundance: many; j_gene: TRBJ2-2
CDR3aa: CASSLATNYGYTF; v_gene: TRBV7-8; abundance: few; j_gene: TRBJ1-2
CDR3aa: CASSLDSSGANVLTF; v_gene: TRBV18; abundance: few; j_gene: TRBJ2-6
CDR3aa: CASSLAYRPSTYEQYF; v_gene: TRBV7-2; abundance: few; j_gene: TRBJ2-7
CDR3aa: CSAGPGTGYEQYF; v_gene: TRBV29-1; abundance: few; j_gene: TRBJ2-7